Reported below is one T cell receptor beta chain. At one end the junction does not follow the germline gene, possibly because of a read error. Original data processing: Amplified reference gene primers provided the basis for estimating nucleated cell counts. Produced via immunoSEQ multiplex PCR; TCRdb's table is partial and in-frame only. That table furnishes V, J and clone size, whereas the DNA furnished D and trimming. The sample has about 480,000 clones; roughly 89% are singletons. Followed longitudinally, the Seattle patients had been enrolled during active infection. This record belongs to a study of blood T cell repertoires in COVID-19. Across the whole study: Both acute and convalescent COVID-19 samples were obtained from the United States, Italy and Spain. In each case, the material was cDNA or gDNA derived from T cells, B-cell-depleted T cells, or PBMCs.

Germline CDR1 LGHDT, CDR2 YNNKEL (reference sequence). This CDR3 region has 15 residues. The specimen sequenced was peripheral blood. This chain joins TRBV3-1 (or the pseudogene TRBV3-2) and TRBJ1-1; a possible D gene is TRBD1 (5 bases). The clonotype comes from a woman aged 45 to 65 with COVID-19, enrolled during active disease. CDR3 loop: CAISQMGQENTEAFF. In DNA, the CDR3 is TGTGCCATCAGCCAGATGGGGCAGGAGAACACTGAAGCTTTCTTT.